Listed here are 2 T cell receptor beta chains from one sample, sequenced in a study of T cells in Graves' hyperthyroidism and ophthalmopathy. The TCR beta CDR3 regions underwent amplification using RNA transcripts as the source. HTBI primers were employed in a first-round RT-PCR of the TCR CDR3. TCRdb re-called the multiplex PCR reads through MiXCR, storing one row per CDR3 protein. The table has roughly 840,000 distinct CDR3 sequences, 38% seen once. The sample consisted of blood. These receptors all stem from a man between 18 and 29 years old with Graves' hyperthyroidism.

The J gene is TRBJ1-2, the V gene TRBV7-9; maybe TRBD1 (5 bases). The length of the CDR3 is 12 residues. The germline gives CDR1 SEHNR, CDR2 FQNEAQ (reference sequence). V gave up 6 bases and J gave up 5 bases, with 10 bases separating them. The CDR3 DNA reads TGTGCCAGCAGTCTTAGGACATATGGCTACACCTTC. Protein: CASSLRTYGYTF.

This clonotype was seen only a few times. The chain couples TRBV24-1 to TRBJ1-2, with 7 nucleotides matching TRBD1. The germline CDR1 and CDR2 sequences are KGHDR and SFDVKD. Losses at the gene ends were 3 bases for V and 6 bases for J; bases not matched to a gene: 6. The CDR3 has 14 residues. Here the CDR3 DNA reads TGTGCCACCAGTGATACCCTACAGGGGAATGGCTACACCTTC. Protein: CATSDTLQGNGYTF.